These 30 T cell receptor beta chains were sequenced from one sample in a study of molecular identifiers for immune sequencing clone quantification. TCRdb recomputed calls from the PCR reads with MiXCR, one row per CDR3 protein. Of some 97,000 distinct CDR3 sequences listed, more than 20% were seen once; the top ten hold roughly 1%. The sample consisted of naive CD8+ T cells from blood, with Jurkat cell RNA spiked in. Noted subset: FACS-sorted CD8+CD4-CCR7+CD45RA+ naive T cells. These receptors were obtained from a human donor in good health. Some libraries in this study had Jurkat cell RNA spiked in.

As for this clonotype: A junction end diverges from the germline sequence, so it may reflect a read error. The chain links TRBV20-1 to TRBJ2-2; the D gene is possibly TRBD2 (5 bases). The CDR3 runs to 15 residues. In germline, CDR1 is DFQATT, CDR2 SNEGSKA (reference sequence). CDR3: CSATPRPPPPGERFF. The CDR3 DNA reads TGCAGTGCGACCCCCCGCCCGCCGCCCCCCGGGGAGCGGTTTTTT.

This clonotype was found many times. Here the CDR3 reads CASSQESQGHQPQHF. For the CDR3, the DNA is TGCGCCAGCAGCCAAGAGTCACAGGGTCATCAGCCCCAGCATTTT. This sequence joins TRBV4-1 and TRBJ1-5; possibly TRBD1 for D (6 bases). With 0 bases removed from V and 5 bases from J, the gap between germline ends came to 11 bases. The CDR3 is 15 residues long. Looked up from germline, CDR1 is MGHRA and CDR2 is YSYEKL.

This clonotype was observed many times. The rearrangement links TRBV5-4 to TRBJ2-7, with D maybe TRBD1 (5 bases). The V gene's germline CDR1 is SGHNT and CDR2 YYREEE (reference sequence). The CDR3 consists of 13 residues. Trimming took off 7 bases at V and 6 bases at J, with 17 bases between the two ends. The CDR3 protein is CASEFQGSLEQYF. CDR3 coding DNA: TGTGCCAGCGAGTTCCAGGGATCTCTCGAGCAGTACTTC.

As concerns this clonotype: This clone may be a read error of a much larger clone one base away. As the CDR3 is not closed by the conserved phenylalanine or tryptophan, this likely results from a read error. V gene TRBV12-3 or TRBV12-4 combines with J gene TRBJ2-1; D is tentatively TRBD1 or TRBD2 (5 bases each). V dropped 4 bases and J dropped 7 bases, with 20 bases sitting between them. The CDR3 extends over 16 amino acids. CDR3 amino acids: CASSSLRGAIMNEQFL. CDR3 nucleotide sequence: TGTGCCAGCAGTTCCCTGAGAGGGGCAATTATGAATGAGCAGTTCCTC.

This clonotype was observed at least ten times. This chain connects TRBV20-1 to TRBJ1-5, with TRBD1 as a possible D gene (5 bases). This CDR3 region has 19 residues. Germline V gene lookup returns CDR1 DFQATT and CDR2 SNEGSKA (reference sequence). Deletions cut 0 bases from V and 3 bases from J, with 24 bases between. In DNA form, the CDR3 reads TGCAGTGCTAGAGATATCAAAGGGCAGGGTCGGTGGGACAATCAGCCCCAGCATTTT. As protein: CSARDIKGQGRWDNQPQHF.

This clonotype was seen once. This clone may be a read error of a much larger clone one base away. The chain is built from TRBV4-3 and TRBJ2-1, with D perhaps matching TRBD2 (6 bases). Germline CDR1 reads LGHNA; CDR2 reads YSLEER. This CDR3 contains 16 residues. V was trimmed by 4 bases and J by 3 bases, leaving 16 bases between them. This chain's CDR3 is CASSLTGTSFYNEQFF. The CDR3, as DNA: TGCGCCAGCAGCCTGACCGGGACTTCGTTCTACAATGAGCAGTTCTTC.

As to this clonotype: A much larger clone lies one base from this, so it may be a read error. The chain employs TRBV7-2 and TRBJ1-5, with no clear D. Germline assignment: CDR1 SGHTA and CDR2 FQGNSA. CDR3 size: 14 residues. The CDR3 DNA follows: TGTGCCGGCAGCCCAGACCCCGGCCCTCAGCCCCAGCATTTT. Translation gives CAGSPDPGPQPQHF.

This clonotype was seen a few times. CDR3: CASSPDRGSYNEQFF. DNA of the CDR3: TGTGCCAGCAGTCCCGACAGGGGCTCCTACAATGAGCAGTTCTTC. The chain couples TRBV27 to TRBJ2-1; 8 bases align to TRBD1. Germline V gene lookup returns CDR1 MNHEY and CDR2 SMNVEV (reference sequence). Losses at the gene ends were 5 bases for V and 0 bases for J; bases not matched to a gene: 3. The CDR3 spans 15 residues.

This clonotype has only a few counts. This may be a read error: a much more frequent sequence differs by one nucleotide. V is TRBV14 and J is TRBJ2-7; D gene ambiguous. The length of the CDR3 is 16 residues. Per germline, CDR1 SGHDN and CDR2 FVKESK. The CDR3 protein is CASSPAFGLLSHEQYF. The CDR3 region has the DNA TGTGCCAGCAGCCCGGCCTTCGGGTTGCTCTCCCACGAGCAGTACTTC. Filled out from reference TRBV14 and TRBJ2-7, the complete variable domain reads EAGVTQFPSHSVIEKGQTVTLRCDPISGHDNLYWYRRVMGKEIKFLLHFVKESKQDESGMPNNRFLAERTGGTYSTLKVQPAELEDSGVYFCASSPAFGLLSHEQYFGPGTRLTVT.

This clonotype has at least ten counts. The chain is built from TRBV12-3 or TRBV12-4 and TRBJ2-7; D perhaps matches TRBD1 (5 bases). V was clipped by 5 bases and J by 3 bases, with 8 bases between them. CDR3 length: 12 amino acids. The CDR3 loop is CASSRGSYEQYF. The DNA for the CDR3 is TGTGCCAGCAGTAGGGGTAGCTACGAGCAGTACTTC.

This clonotype qualifies as medium-sized. The chain links TRBV5-1 to TRBJ2-3; 8 positions match TRBD1. Per the germline V gene, CDR1 is SGHRS and CDR2 is YFSETQ. The CDR3 consists of 16 residues. V was pared by 0 bases and J by 6 bases, with 9 bases of the junction left unmatched. CDR3 loop: CASSLADRGLRDTQYF. The CDR3 DNA reads as TGCGCCAGCAGCTTGGCCGACAGGGGATTGAGGGATACGCAGTATTTT. Drawing the rest from reference TRBV5-1 and TRBJ2-3, the complete variable domain is KAGVTQTPRYLIKTRGQQVTLSCSPISGHRSVSWYQQTPGQGLQFLFEYFSETQRNKGNFPGRFSGRQFSNSRSEMNVSTLELGDSALYLCASSLADRGLRDTQYFGPGTRLTVL.

This clonotype was counted ten times or more. The chain couples TRBV28 to TRBJ2-7; D could derive from TRBD1 or TRBD2 (5 bases each). The CDR3 totals 14 residues. Trimming removed 7 bases from V and 5 bases from J, with 18 bases in between. CDR1 is MDHEN and CDR2 is SYDVKM in the germline V gene. The CDR3 spells CASTLGDAINEQYF. Written as DNA, the CDR3 is TGTGCCAGCACCCTGGGGGACGCTATCAACGAGCAGTACTTC.

This clonotype was observed at least ten times. The rearrangement links TRBV6-2 or TRBV6-3 to TRBJ1-5, with D maybe TRBD1 (5 bases). Trimming cost V 7 bases and J 6 bases, with 16 bases left between them. CDR1 MNHEY and CDR2 SVGEGT come from the germline V gene. The CDR3 covers 14 residues. The CDR3 nucleotides read TGTGCCAGCACGGGGGGATTAGGGATTCAGCCCCAGCATTTT. Amino acids: CASTGGLGIQPQHF.

This clonotype was picked up many times. V is TRBV7-9 and J is TRBJ2-1; the match to TRBD1 covers 7 bases. Germline CDR1 reads SEHNR; CDR2 reads FQNEAQ (reference sequence). The CDR3 spans 14 residues. The junction had 10 bases not matched to a gene; V was cut back by 7 bases and J by 7 bases. The CDR3 bases are TGTGCCAGCACCTCCGGGACAGCTCTGAATGAGCAGTTCTTC. Protein sequence: CASTSGTALNEQFF.

In this sample, this clonotype turned up many times. The genes are TRBV9 and TRBJ1-1; the D is unclear. The ends were cut back, 1 base at V and 1 base at J, with 11 bases in the middle. Per the germline V gene, CDR1 is SGDLS and CDR2 is YYNGEE. The CDR3 consists of 15 residues. The CDR3 DNA sequence: TGTGCCAGCAGCGTACTCTTAGAGCCGAACACTGAAGCTTTCTTT. Translating gives CASSVLLEPNTEAFF.

This chain connects TRBV4-3 to TRBJ2-2, with unresolved D. The CDR3 contains 13 residues. The V end was cut by 3 bases, the J end by 2 bases, with 4 bases between. Germline CDR1 reads LGHNA; CDR2 reads YSLEER. In DNA, the CDR3 is TGCGCCAGCAGCCATAGCAACACCGGGGAGCTGTTTTTT. Its protein is CASSHSNTGELFF.

This clonotype was found many times. The rearrangement uses TRBV20-1 and TRBJ2-7; 7 nucleotides match TRBD2. The CDR3 is made up of 12 amino acids. Germline lookup yields CDR1 DFQATT and CDR2 SNEGSKA (reference sequence). J gave up 5 bases and V 5 bases, and 6 bases lay outside the gene matches. Here the CDR3 reads CSAAGELDEQYF. The CDR3 bases are TGCAGTGCTGCGGGGGAACTTGACGAGCAGTACTTC.

This clonotype was observed once. The junction departs from the called germline gene at one end, perhaps through a read error. V and J are TRBV11-2 and TRBJ2-1; 8 bases align to TRBD2. CDR3 size: 21 residues. Germline CDR1 reads SGHAT; CDR2 reads FQNNGV. CDR3 region: CASSLGPWAYSGASSYNAQFF. The CDR3 region has the DNA TGTGCCAGCAGCTTAGGCCCATGGGCCTATAGCGGGGCGAGCTCCTACAATGCGCAGTTCTTC.

As for this clonotype: An end of the junction differs from the germline gene, which may be a read error. The V call is TRBV7-9, the J call TRBJ2-5; no firm D call. CDR1 and CDR2 from the germline V gene are SEHNR and FQNEAQ (reference sequence). CDR3 length: 12 residues. CDR3 protein: CASSLVVTSQSF. CDR3 nucleotide sequence: TGTGCCAGCAGCTTAGTCGTGACAAGCCAGTCCTTC.

This clonotype was counted ten times or more. The chain carries TRBV4-1 and TRBJ1-5, with no clear D. This CDR3 comprises 15 residues. Germline lookup yields CDR1 MGHRA and CDR2 YSYEKL. V lost 1 base, J lost 6 bases, and 13 bases lay in between. The CDR3 bases are TGCGCCAGCAGCCAAGGGGAGGGAGGATCTCAGCCCCAGCATTTT. This translates into CASSQGEGGSQPQHF.

With respect to this clonotype: Germline is not matched at one junction end, which may reflect a read error. The chain recombines TRBV4-3 with TRBJ2-6; 8 positions agree with TRBD1. The CDR3 sequence is 18 residues long. Germline V gives CDR1 LGHNA, CDR2 YSLEER. The CDR3 reads CASGQVWAGGSGANVLTF. The CDR3 nucleotides are TGCGCCAGCGGCCAAGTCTGGGCAGGGGGCTCTGGGGCCAACGTTCTGACTTTC.

This clonotype has a count of ten or more. V and J are TRBV7-6 and TRBJ1-1; D unclear. The CDR3 has 13 amino acids. Trimming left V 1 base short and J 4 bases short, with 7 bases between. Germline CDR1 reads SGHVS; CDR2 reads FNYEAQ. CDR3 residues: CASSLGGTTEAFF. In DNA, the CDR3 is TGTGCCAGCAGCTTAGGGGGTACCACTGAAGCTTTCTTT.

This chain links TRBV30 with TRBJ1-5; 7 nucleotides line up with TRBD1. Germline CDR1 and CDR2: GTSNPN and SVGIG (reference sequence). V lost 3 bases and J lost 4; bases outside the gene matches: 12. This CDR3 has 16 residues. CDR3 coding DNA: TGTGCCTGGAGCGTCCTTACGACAGGGTCGAATCAGCCCCAGCATTTT. Translated, it gives CAWSVLTTGSNQPQHF. Full variable domain (rest looked up from reference TRBV30 and TRBJ1-5): SQTIHQWPATLVQPVGSPLSLECTVEGTSNPNLYWYRQAAGRGLQLLFYSVGIGQISSEVPQNLSASRPQDRQFILSSKKLLLSDSGFYLCAWSVLTTGSNQPQHFGDGTRLSIL.

This clonotype occurred many times. This sequence joins TRBV4-1 and TRBJ2-1; 7 nucleotides agree with TRBD1. From germline, CDR1 is MGHRA and CDR2 YSYEKL. V lost 3 bases, J lost 12 bases, and 5 bases stayed unmatched. The CDR3 is made up of 12 amino acids. For the CDR3, the DNA is TGCGCCAGCAGCCAGACAGGGCAAGGGCAGTTCTTC. Protein product: CASSQTGQGQFF.

This clonotype was recorded many times. The chain combines TRBV19 with TRBJ2-7; 12 nucleotides align to TRBD2. V shed 5 bases, J shed 3 bases, and the junction held 5 bases outside the gene matches. Germline values: CDR1 LNHDA, CDR2 SQIVND (reference sequence). This CDR3 has 15 amino acids. This chain's CDR3 is CASSAQTSGSYEQYF. CDR3 DNA sequence: TGTGCCAGTAGTGCCCAGACTAGCGGGAGCTACGAGCAGTACTTC.

This clonotype was seen at least ten times. The chain links TRBV4-3 to TRBJ1-1, with 8 bases aligning to TRBD1. This CDR3 is 18 amino acids long. Per the germline V gene, CDR1 is LGHNA and CDR2 is YSLEER. After removal of 4 bases from V and 4 bases from J, the junction contained 17 bases not matched to a gene. The CDR3 bases are TGCGCCAGCAGCCGATCCTCGACAGGGGAGGAGAAGGTCACTGAAGCTTTCTTT. Residues: CASSRSSTGEEKVTEAFF.

CDR3 coding DNA: TGTGCCAGCTATTACAGGGGATCCTACAATGAGCAGTTCTTC. Translated, it gives CASYYRGSYNEQFF. This chain links TRBV13 with TRBJ2-1; 7 nucleotides line up with TRBD1. V lost 8 bases, J lost 1 base, and 5 bases stayed unmatched. CDR1 is PRHDT, CDR2 FYEKMQ, per germline (reference sequence). The length of the CDR3 is 14 residues.

This clonotype was counted ten times or more. V gene TRBV29-1 combines with J gene TRBJ2-7, with D unclear. Trimming cost V 4 bases and J 4 bases, with 11 bases left between them. The CDR3 sequence is 12 residues long. CDR1 and CDR2 from the germline V gene are SQVTM and ANQGSEA. The CDR3 sequence is CSVVQGVYEQYF. In DNA form, the CDR3 reads TGCAGCGTTGTCCAAGGAGTATACGAGCAGTACTTC.

This clonotype occurred many times. The chain is built from TRBV7-2 and TRBJ2-7, with 7 bases matching TRBD2. The ends lost 5 bases at V and 1 base at J; junction bases unmatched: 11. CDR1 and CDR2 (germline): SGHTA, FQGNSA. The CDR3 length is 16 residues. The CDR3 loop is CASSPLRRDYSYEQYF. The CDR3 nucleotides read TGTGCCAGCAGCCCACTGCGACGGGACTATTCCTACGAGCAGTACTTC.

The chain employs TRBV7-9 and TRBJ1-2, with D perhaps TRBD1 (6 bases). The length of the CDR3 is 14 residues. V was trimmed by 5 bases and J by 4 bases, leaving 14 bases between them. Germline V gene sequence: CDR1 SEHNR, CDR2 FQNEAQ (reference sequence). In nucleotides, the CDR3 is TGTGCCAGCAGCGATACAGGGTATGCCTATGGCTACACCTTC. Amino acid sequence: CASSDTGYAYGYTF.